Listed here are 21 T cell receptor beta chains from one sample, sequenced in a study of shared clonotypes between healthy human individuals. Some clones are missing from TCRdb's copy, which holds only in-frame ones; the method was immunoSEQ multiplex PCR. Of about 2.4 million clones listed, 90% to 95% are singletons. Sequencing was done on a sample of naive CD4+ T cells from PBMCs. Regarding subset: CD45RA+ positively selected. These TCRs come from a man aged 18-30 years in good health. Some clones in this sample may be carry-over from other donors' samples.

A few counts support this clone. The V call is TRBV6-1, the J call TRBJ1-1, with D possibly being TRBD1 (6 bases). The CDR3 consists of 13 residues. The V end lost 5 bases, the J end lost 6 bases, and 13 bases lay between the germline ends. Looked up from germline, CDR1 is MNHNS and CDR2 is SASEGT. The CDR3 bases are TGTGCCAGCAGTCGGAACAGGGTCCCTGAAGCTTTCTTT. Protein product: CASSRNRVPEAFF.

This clone was observed once. The V and J genes are TRBV6-5 and TRBJ2-7, with D possibly TRBD1 on 6 matching bases. Per the germline V gene, CDR1 is MNHEY and CDR2 is SVGAGI. The CDR3 extends over 15 amino acids. V was cut by 6 bases and J by 1 base, with 16 bases left in between. Here the CDR3 reads CASRLKTGTSYEQYF. The CDR3 DNA follows: TGTGCCAGCAGATTGAAGACAGGTACTTCCTACGAGCAGTACTTC.

The gene calls are TRBV27 and TRBJ1-1, with D possibly being TRBD1 (6 bases). Germline assignment: CDR1 MNHEY and CDR2 SMNVEV (reference sequence). V lost 5 bases and J 5 bases, leaving 15 bases between the germline ends. The CDR3 runs to 14 residues. CDR3 nucleotide sequence: TGTGCCAGCAGTCGCACGGGGGCACGGACTGAAGCTTTCTTT. It specifies CASSRTGARTEAFF.

The chain links TRBV28 to TRBJ1-1; D is perhaps TRBD1 (5 bases). Germline CDR1 reads MDHEN; CDR2 reads SYDVKM. Trimming took off 6 bases at V and 1 base at J, with 15 bases between the two ends. This CDR3 spans 15 amino acids. CDR3 DNA: TGTGCCAGCAGATGGAGGGACCCTGGGAACACTGAAGCTTTCTTT. This codes for CASRWRDPGNTEAFF.

The chain combines TRBV4-1 with TRBJ1-1, with a weak D call TRBD1 (5 bases). CDR1 and CDR2 (germline): MGHRA, YSYEKL. This CDR3 comprises 15 residues. Deletions cut 6 bases from V and 7 bases from J, with 21 bases between. CDR3 nucleotide sequence: TGCGCCAGCAGGCACGCTTTAGGGAAGGGGAATGAAGCTTTCTTT. Translating it yields CASRHALGKGNEAFF.

The chain carries TRBV28 and TRBJ2-7; 12 nucleotides agree with TRBD1. Germline V gene lookup returns CDR1 MDHEN and CDR2 SYDVKM. J gave up 6 bases and V 8 bases, and 5 bases lay outside the gene matches. This CDR3 is 13 amino acids long. CDR3 loop: CASLGTGGSEQYF. CDR3 bases: TGTGCCAGCTTGGGGACAGGGGGCTCCGAGCAGTACTTC.

V usage is TRBV18 and J usage is TRBJ1-2; 9 bases agree with TRBD1. Germline CDR1 KGHSH, CDR2 LQKENI. The CDR3 runs to 16 residues. Trimming removed 6 bases from V and 6 bases from J; junction bases left unmatched: 14. CDR3 in amino acids: CASSRRTGDALDGYTF. CDR3 sequence (DNA): TGTGCCAGCTCGCGGCGGACAGGGGACGCCCTAGATGGCTACACCTTC.

The chain is built from TRBV15 and TRBJ2-3; 10 positions match TRBD2. The CDR3 is 16 amino acids. Germline V gives CDR1 LNHNV, CDR2 YYDKDF (reference sequence). Trimming cost V 1 base and J 6 bases; bases outside gene matches: 7. CDR3 amino acids: CATSRGPVAGGDTQYF. CDR3 bases: TGTGCCACCAGCAGAGGGCCCGTAGCGGGAGGCGATACGCAGTATTTT. Looking up the rest from reference TRBV15 and TRBJ2-3 gives the full variable domain: DAMVIQNPRYQVTQFGKPVTLSCSQTLNHNVMYWYQQKSSQAPKLLFHYYDKDFNNEADTPDNFQSRRPNTSFCFLDIRSPGLGDTAMYLCATSRGPVAGGDTQYFGPGTRLTVL.

V is TRBV2 and J is TRBJ2-3, with D perhaps matching TRBD2 (5 bases). Germline CDR1 reads SNHLY; CDR2 reads FYNNEI. The V end lost 0 bases, the J end lost 14 bases, and 15 bases lay between the germline ends. There are 13 residues in the CDR3. CDR3 protein: CASSEAPLLGGYF. CDR3 in DNA: TGTGCCAGCAGTGAAGCCCCACTACTAGGTGGGTATTTT.

V is TRBV5-1 and J is TRBJ2-2; 11 nucleotides match TRBD2. Germline CDR1 reads SGHRS; CDR2 reads YFSETQ. With V trimmed by 0 bases and J by 5 bases, 6 bases remained unmatched. This CDR3 has 17 residues. Here the CDR3 DNA reads TGCGCCAGCAGCTTGGAACGGGGACTAGCGGAGACCGGGGAGCTGTTTTTT. Translated, it gives CASSLERGLAETGELFF.

This chain joins TRBV11-2 and TRBJ2-2; weak D call: TRBD2 (5 bases). The germline V gene has CDR1 SGHAT and CDR2 FQNNGV. V was cut by 5 bases and J by 4 bases, with 14 bases left in between. This CDR3 region has 15 residues. The CDR3 spells CASSPNSGVTGELFF. DNA for the CDR3: TGTGCCAGCAGCCCGAACAGCGGCGTCACCGGGGAGCTGTTTTTT.

This sequence joins TRBV6-1 and TRBJ2-3; D ambiguous. CDR1 is MNHNS, CDR2 SASEGT, per germline. The V end was cut by 4 bases, the J end by 0 bases, with 5 bases between. The CDR3 runs to 13 residues. CDR3 nucleotides: TGTGCCAGCAGTGTAGAGAGCACAGATACGCAGTATTTT. Its protein is CASSVESTDTQYF.

This chain links TRBV18 with TRBJ2-6; perhaps TRBD2 as D (5 bases). The V end lost 3 bases, the J end lost 3 bases, and 12 bases lay between the germline ends. CDR1 KGHSH and CDR2 LQKENI come from the germline V gene. There are 16 residues in the CDR3. In nucleotides, the CDR3 is TGTGCCAGCTCACCGACTGAGGGCGGTGGGGCCAACGTCCTGACTTTC. Its protein product is CASSPTEGGGANVLTF.

The rearrangement links TRBV2 to TRBJ2-3, with TRBD1 identical over 8 bases. The germline V gene has CDR1 SNHLY and CDR2 FYNNEI. After removal of 8 bases from V and 1 base from J, the junction contained 5 bases not matched to a gene. The CDR3 has 14 amino acids. In nucleotides, the CDR3 is TGTGCCAGCCGACAGGGACAGGGCACAGATACGCAGTATTTT. Translation gives CASRQGQGTDTQYF.

This chain joins TRBV19 and TRBJ2-3; D assignment may be TRBD1 or TRBD2 (5 bases each). Between the trimmed V and J ends, which lost 7 bases and 5 bases, there was a span of 13 bases. CDR1 LNHDA and CDR2 SQIVND come from the germline V gene (reference sequence). The CDR3 sequence is 13 residues long. CDR3 amino acids: CASIGDRRDTQYF. For the CDR3, the DNA is TGTGCCAGTATCGGGGACCGACGAGATACGCAGTATTTT. The variable domain in full, with the rest retrieved from reference TRBV19 and TRBJ2-3, is DGGITQSPKYLFRKEGQNVTLSCEQNLNHDAMYWYRQDPGQGLRLIYYSQIVNDFQKGDIAEGYSVSREKKESFPLTVTSAQKNPTAFYLCASIGDRRDTQYFGPGTRLTVL.

The chain couples TRBV27 to TRBJ1-1; D possibly corresponds to TRBD1 (5 bases). V was clipped by 1 base and J by 0 bases, with 9 bases between them. CDR3 length equals 15 residues. In germline, CDR1 is MNHEY, CDR2 SMNVEV (reference sequence). The CDR3 sequence is CASSLYGTVNTEAFF. CDR3 DNA sequence: TGTGCCAGCAGTTTATACGGGACGGTGAACACTGAAGCTTTCTTT.

The chain is built from TRBV19 and TRBJ2-7, with D hard to call. CDR1 and CDR2 from the germline V gene are LNHDA and SQIVND (reference sequence). The CDR3 consists of 13 residues. Trimming removed 3 bases from V and 1 base from J, with 7 bases in between. The CDR3 sequence is CASSIGDSYEQYF. The CDR3, as DNA: TGTGCCAGTAGTATTGGGGATTCCTACGAGCAGTACTTC.

This chain uses TRBV2 with TRBJ2-3; TRBD1 aligns across 7 bases. V dropped 4 bases and J dropped 2; count of bases not matched to a gene: 6. The germline V gene encodes CDR1 SNHLY and CDR2 FYNNEI. This CDR3 is built from 15 residues. CDR3 in amino acids: CASSATGKLTDTQYF. For the CDR3, the DNA is TGTGCCAGCAGTGCGACAGGGAAACTCACAGATACGCAGTATTTT.

This clone was seen more than once but under ten times. This sequence joins TRBV19 and TRBJ1-2; TRBD1 matches at 9 bases. The CDR3 is made up of 15 amino acids. With V trimmed by 6 bases and J by 5 bases, 10 bases remained unmatched. The V gene's germline CDR1 is LNHDA and CDR2 SQIVND (reference sequence). This CDR3 is CASRAPGQGGYGYTF. The CDR3 DNA is TGTGCCAGTAGGGCTCCGGGACAGGGTGGTTATGGCTACACCTTC.

In the case of this clone: Other DNA sequences in the sample encode the same CDR3. This chain links TRBV7-2 with TRBJ2-5, with 8 nucleotides matching TRBD2. The CDR3 covers 14 residues. V dropped 3 bases and J dropped 5; count of bases not matched to a gene: 5. Per the germline V gene, CDR1 is SGHTA and CDR2 is FQGNSA. The CDR3 coding sequence is TGTGCCAGCAGCTTGGCGGGAGGAGGGGAGACCCAGTACTTC. Protein: CASSLAGGGETQYF.

The chain uses TRBV18 and TRBJ2-7; D remains ambiguous. This CDR3 has 12 residues. Trimming took 4 bases from V and 5 from J, leaving 9 bases between them. CDR1 and CDR2 (germline): KGHSH, LQKENI. CDR3 DNA sequence: TGTGCCAGCTCACTAGTGACACACGAGCAGTACTTC. This sequence encodes CASSLVTHEQYF.